Listed below are T cell receptor beta chains from one sample, sequenced in a study of OX40 agonist ivuxolimab in advanced cancers. Here immunoSEQ multiplex PCR was the method, and the copy in TCRdb shows in-frame clones only, minus some. The data hold some 78,000 clones, with more than 75% observed a single time. The sample in question was CD4+ or CD8+ T cells sorted from blood, obtained in a trial of the OX40 agonist ivuxolimab. The source of these receptors is an adult with an advanced solid tumor such as melanoma, head and neck, liver or kidney cancer. Each CDR3 is given with its conserved first and last residue. The D gene is left open where the match is weak. Clone size, where shown, is once, few, many, or a class for clones that have expanded.

D	V	size	J	DNA	CDR3
.	TRBV10-3	.	TRBJ2-5	TGTGCCATCAGTGACTACAGCCAAGAGACCCAGTACTTC	CAISDYSQETQYF
.	TRBV5-1	.	TRBJ1-2	TGCGCCAGCAGCTTGGACGAGAGGGGCTACACCTTC	CASSLDERGYTF
.	TRBV7-9	.	TRBJ1-6	TGTGCCAGCAGCCCCCCGGGAACACTTTGGTCACCCCTCCACTTT	CASSPPGTLWSPLHF
.	TRBV2	.	TRBJ1-4	TGTGCCAGCAAGGGGGGATTAGGTGAAAAACTGTTTTTT	CASKGGLGEKLFF
.	TRBV29-1	.	TRBJ1-1	TGCAGCGTTGAAGTGGCACAGAACACTGAAGCTTTCTTT	CSVEVAQNTEAFF
.	TRBV7-9	few	TRBJ1-4	TGTGCCAGCAGCTTCCGACAGGAACTGTTTTTT	CASSFRQELFF
.	TRBV4-1	.	TRBJ2-7	TGCGCCAGCAGCCAAGATTGGCCGGGCCTGGAGCAGTACTTC	CASSQDWPGLEQYF
.	TRBV6-6	.	TRBJ2-7	TGTGCCAGCAGCATTACATCCCGTGCCTACGAGCAGTACTTC	CASSITSRAYEQYF
.	TRBV18	once	TRBJ2-7	TGTGCCAGCTCAGCCGGGACGGTCTCCTACGAGCAGTACTTC	CASSAGTVSYEQYF
TRBD1	TRBV7-2	.	TRBJ1-2	TGTGCCAGCAGCGTACTACAGGGGGGAGGCTATGGCTACACCTTC	CASSVLQGGGYGYTF
.	TRBV6-1	.	TRBJ1-1	TGTGCCAGCAGGAGGGGGGTCGGCACTGAAGCTTTCTTT	CASRRGVGTEAFF
.	TRBV7-9	.	TRBJ2-4	TGTGCCAGCAGCCCGGGGGCGGGGGTAATCAAAAACATTCAGTACTTC	CASSPGAGVIKNIQYF
.	TRBV19	once	TRBJ2-2	TGTGCCAGTAGTGCCATAGGTGGGGGCTGGTCCGGGGAGCTGTTTTTT	CASSAIGGGWSGELFF
.	TRBV27	.	TRBJ2-5	TGTGCCAGCAGTTTTGAGGCGGCTACAACCCAGTACTTC	CASSFEAATTQYF
.	TRBV29-1	few	TRBJ2-5	TGCAGCGTTTCTGGCCCGGGCACACAACAAGAGACCCAGTACTTC	CSVSGPGTQQETQYF
.	TRBV7-9	.	TRBJ1-4	TGTGCCAGCAGCTCCCGGCAGGGTCGTGAAAAACTGTTTTTT	CASSSRQGREKLFF
.	TRBV6-1	.	TRBJ2-3	TGTGCTACCGATACCCGTCCGCAGTATTTT	CATDTRPQYF
.	TRBV28	once	TRBJ1-2	TGTGCCAGCAGAAGGGCCCCTGATGGCTACACCTTC	CASRRAPDGYTF
TRBD1	TRBV11-3	.	TRBJ2-2	TGTGCCAGCAGTCAACTAACAGGGGCCGGGGAGCTGTTTTTT	CASSQLTGAGELFF
.	TRBV6-1	.	TRBJ1-5	TGTGCCAGCAGAGAGCAGGGGAGCGGGCAGCCCCAGCATTTT	CASREQGSGQPQHF